Reported below is one T cell receptor beta chain. This clone was detected once. This receptor's antigen is unknown. No qualities accompany the bases; no much larger clone lies one base away. The CDR3 sequence holds 13 residues, the cysteine and phenylalanine included. Only the CDR3 part of the read is kept: 39 bases, read in frame from the first base. The germline ends are 17 bases apart after V is trimmed by 7 bases and J by 7 bases. The germline V gene gives CDR1 as MGHDK and CDR2 as SYGVNS. The sample comes from a study of shared clonotypes between healthy human individuals (dated by TCRdb to about 2020). Regarding the study in general: Three men and two women, aged 18 to 49 years, made up the cohort. Per donor, three plates each were used for CD4 naive and CD4 memory, two for CD8 naive, and one for CD8 memory. To estimate repertoire size and how much clonotype sharing occurs between individuals, the study deeply sequenced the blood TCR repertoires of about 5 healthy adults. To increase sequencing depth and limit assay-specific biases, TCR repertoire library preparation and sequencing were carried out by different laboratories using diverse techniques. Leukapheresis yielded between about 0.94 and 8.9 billion PBMCs per donor.

Healthy HIV-negative adults with no recently reported acute infections or vaccinations were included as donors. Every donor was a Caucasian adult living in Nashville, Tennessee, USA. CD4+ T cells were enriched by magnetic negative selection, after which naive cells were positively selected on CD45RA and the negative fraction was taken as the memory subset. After blood collection by leukapheresis, PBMCs were isolated using Ficoll-Histopaque density gradient centrifugation and then cryopreserved in the vapor phase of liquid nitrogen. Purity and quantity of every magnetically sorted T cell population were checked by analytical flow cytometry. Genomic DNA was isolated from every sorted fraction and measured by UV absorbance on a Nanodrop 2000c. Overall results and qualifications from the work: Even with the large sequencing depth, rarefaction of the sorted-subset datasets indicated that sequencing was incomplete. Only blood was sampled, and tissue TCR repertoires likely differ from those in blood. Pairwise subsampling led to the expectation that sequencing depth would affect the degree of clonotype sharing among donors. Naive subsets generally had larger estimated clonotype richness than memory subsets. Because the study included a small number of donors, the genetic and exposure-history diversity represented was limited. When several donors were compared, the shared fraction of clonotypes was about 5.5% for naive CD4, approximately 3.3% for naive CD8, 2.3% for memory CD4, and under 0.5% for memory CD8. Clonotypes shared by all four sorted-subset donors showed higher generation probabilities than non-shared clonotypes.

Using the deep immunoSEQ assay, TCR CDR3 regions were amplified from genomic DNA by multiplex PCR. For each cell subset, the extracted genomic DNA was distributed evenly across all wells of several immunoSEQ 96-well plates, and each plate served as one replicate. For sorted subsets, 200 to 250 ng of genomic DNA, equivalent to 25,000 to 35,000 T cell genomes, went into each replicate PCR. The purified libraries were quantified using a Qubit 3.0 fluorometer, sized with a Bioanalyzer 2100, and then quantified again using the KAPA Library Quantification kit. Each immunoSEQ 96-well plate was sequenced on its own single-read 150-cycle Illumina NextSeq 550 flow cell. As for how the authors treated the data: Because the immunoSEQ output held only junctional sequences and lacked quality scores, the filtering could not match the filtering applied to full-length reads. To assign V/J genes and CDR3, sequences were annotated using PyIR, a Python wrapper for IgBLAST v1.9, with IMGT germline references. Reads with weak V/J assignments (E-value above 1e-6), missing CDR3, stop codons, out-of-frame junctions, or ambiguous translated residues were removed. V3J clonotypes were defined as sequences sharing the same inferred V gene, J gene, and CDR3 amino acid sequence. Percentage overlap between repertoires was calculated by dividing the number of shared unique clonotypes by the size of the smaller repertoire. Three approaches were used to assess repertoire richness: RTK rarefaction, the Chao1 estimator, and Recon v2.1 estimates of unobserved clonotypes. Generation probabilities for all TCRbeta clonotypes obtained by the gDNA method from several donors were computed using OLGA. TCRdb holds this immuneACCESS table with in-frame rearrangements only. Some clones are missing; in checked studies, unresolved V genes explain under half, and the rest has no known cause. That table furnishes V, J and clone size, whereas the DNA furnished D and trimming. A total of a few million clones appear in this sample, 85% to 95% of them only once. Together, the top ten hold around 0.4% of the sample.

What was sequenced was naive CD4+ T cells from PBMCs. The cell subset or site label, as the study defines it: CD45RA+ positively selected. This TCR was recovered from a man aged 18 to 30 in good health. Some clones in this sample may be carry-over from other donors' samples. The V and J genes are TRBV25-1 and TRBJ2-7, with an unclear D gene assignment. The nucleotide sequence reads as follows: TGTGCCAGCACCGGCCTGGTAGGTGGTGAGCAGTACTTC. Its protein is CASTGLVGGEQYF.